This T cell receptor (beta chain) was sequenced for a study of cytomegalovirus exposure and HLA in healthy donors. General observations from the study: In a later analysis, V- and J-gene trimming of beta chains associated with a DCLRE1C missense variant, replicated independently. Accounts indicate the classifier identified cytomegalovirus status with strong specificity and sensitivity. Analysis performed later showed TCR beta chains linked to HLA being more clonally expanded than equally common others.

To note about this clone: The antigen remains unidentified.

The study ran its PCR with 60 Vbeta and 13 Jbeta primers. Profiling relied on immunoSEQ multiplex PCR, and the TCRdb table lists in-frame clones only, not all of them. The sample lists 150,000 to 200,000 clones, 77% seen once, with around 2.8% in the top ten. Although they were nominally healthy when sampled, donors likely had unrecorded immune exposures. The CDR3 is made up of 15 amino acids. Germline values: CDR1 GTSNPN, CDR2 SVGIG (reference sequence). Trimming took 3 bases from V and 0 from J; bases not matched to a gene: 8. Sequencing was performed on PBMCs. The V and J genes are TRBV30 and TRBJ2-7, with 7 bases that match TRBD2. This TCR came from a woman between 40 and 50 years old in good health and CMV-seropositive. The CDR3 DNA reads TGTGCCTGGAGATACACCGGGACTACCTCCTACGAGCAGTACTTC. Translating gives CAWRYTGTTSYEQYF.